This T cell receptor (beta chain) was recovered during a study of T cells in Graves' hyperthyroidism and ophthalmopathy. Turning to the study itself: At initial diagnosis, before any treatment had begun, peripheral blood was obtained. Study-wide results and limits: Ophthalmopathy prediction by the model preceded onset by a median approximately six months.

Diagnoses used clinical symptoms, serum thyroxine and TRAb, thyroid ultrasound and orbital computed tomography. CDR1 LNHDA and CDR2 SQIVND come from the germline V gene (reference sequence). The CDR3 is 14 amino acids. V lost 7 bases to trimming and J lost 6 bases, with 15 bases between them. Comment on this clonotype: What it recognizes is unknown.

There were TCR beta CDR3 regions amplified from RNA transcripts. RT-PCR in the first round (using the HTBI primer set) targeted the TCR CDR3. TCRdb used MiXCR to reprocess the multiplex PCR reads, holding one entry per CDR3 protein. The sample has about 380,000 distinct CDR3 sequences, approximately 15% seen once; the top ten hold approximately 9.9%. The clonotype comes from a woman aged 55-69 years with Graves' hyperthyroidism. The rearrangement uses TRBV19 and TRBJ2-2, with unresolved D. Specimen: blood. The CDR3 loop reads CASTDVGFSGELFF. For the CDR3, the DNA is TGTGCCAGTACCGATGTCGGGTTCTCCGGGGAGCTGTTTTTT.